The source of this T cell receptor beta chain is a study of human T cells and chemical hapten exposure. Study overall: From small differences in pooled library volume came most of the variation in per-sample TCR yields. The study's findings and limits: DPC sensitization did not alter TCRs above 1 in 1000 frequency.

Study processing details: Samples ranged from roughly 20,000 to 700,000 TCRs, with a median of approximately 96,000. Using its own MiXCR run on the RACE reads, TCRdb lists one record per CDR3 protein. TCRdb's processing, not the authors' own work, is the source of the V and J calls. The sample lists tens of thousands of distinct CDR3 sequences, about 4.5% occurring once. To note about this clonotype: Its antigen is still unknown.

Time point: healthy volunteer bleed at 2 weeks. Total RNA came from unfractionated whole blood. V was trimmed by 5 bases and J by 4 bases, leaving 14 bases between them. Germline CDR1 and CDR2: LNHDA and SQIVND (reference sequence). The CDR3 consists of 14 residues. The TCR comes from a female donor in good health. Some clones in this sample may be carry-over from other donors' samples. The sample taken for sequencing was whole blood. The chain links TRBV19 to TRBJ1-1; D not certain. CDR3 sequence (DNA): TGTGCCAGTAGTCACGAACGGGGAGGCACTGAAGCTTTCTTT. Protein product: CASSHERGGTEAFF. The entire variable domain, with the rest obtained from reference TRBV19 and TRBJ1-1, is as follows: DGGITQSPKYLFRKEGQNVTLSCEQNLNHDAMYWYRQDPGQGLRLIYYSQIVNDFQKGDIAEGYSVSREKKESFPLTVTSAQKNPTAFYLCASSHERGGTEAFFGQGTRLTVV.